Listed here are 30 T cell receptor beta chains from one sample, sequenced in a study of CD8+ T cells in alopecia areata. As the sequencing template, cDNA was produced by extracting RNA and reverse transcribing it. Measured with immunoSEQ multiplex PCR; TCRdb has only the in-frame clones, and not every one. The profile shows some 150,000 clones, 50% to 65% of them singletons. Treatment given: oral pan-JAK inhibitor, 5-10 mg twice daily. The specimen was CD8+ T cells sorted from blood, collected at week 4, from a patient treated with tofacitinib. The receptors originated from a human donor with alopecia areata.

The CDR3 reads CASSPTSSDEQFF. The CDR3 DNA reads as TGTGCCAGCAGCCCGACTAGCTCCGATGAGCAGTTCTTC. The gene calls are TRBV5-4 and TRBJ2-1; 7 bases agree with TRBD2. Germline CDR1 and CDR2: SGHNT and YYREEE (reference sequence). The length of the CDR3 is 13 residues. The ends lost 4 bases at V and 8 bases at J; junction bases unmatched: 6.

V is TRBV2 and J is TRBJ2-3, with TRBD1 identical over 7 bases. CDR3 length equals 15 residues. V gave up 7 bases and J gave up 5 bases; unmatched junction bases: 12. CDR1 and CDR2 (germline): SNHLY, FYNNEI. The CDR3 region is CASTLHGTAKDTQYF. The DNA of the CDR3 is TGTGCCAGCACGCTCCACGGGACAGCGAAAGATACGCAGTATTTT. The full variable domain, with the rest looked up from reference TRBV2 and TRBJ2-3, is EPEVTQTPSHQVTQMGQEVILRCVPISNHLYFYWYRQILGQKVEFLVSFYNNEISEKSEIFDDQFSVERPDGSNFTLKIRSTKLEDSAMYFCASTLHGTAKDTQYFGPGTRLTVL.

This clone was picked up a small number of times. This chain links TRBV7-9 with TRBJ2-5; D unclear. Germline CDR1 and CDR2: SEHNR and FQNEAQ (reference sequence). CDR3 length: 11 residues. V lost 5 bases to trimming and J lost 5 bases, with 6 bases between them. DNA of the CDR3: TGTGCCAGCAGCCCAACTGAGACCCAGTACTTC. Residues: CASSPTETQYF.

This rearrangement joins TRBV9 to TRBJ2-4; TRBD2 agrees at 8 bases. The CDR3 totals 15 residues. J was trimmed by 2 bases and V by 4 bases; bases with no gene match: 5. From germline, CDR1 is SGDLS and CDR2 YYNGEE. In DNA form, the CDR3 reads TGTGCCAGCAGCCCAGGCGGGGGGACCAAAAACATTCAGTACTTC. It codes for CASSPGGGTKNIQYF.

The chain links TRBV7-2 to TRBJ2-7; the D gene could be TRBD1 or TRBD2 (5 bases each). V was pared by 5 bases and J by 0 bases, with 14 bases between. CDR3 length equals 15 residues. The germline CDR1 and CDR2 sequences are SGHTA and FQGNSA. The CDR3 DNA reads TGTGCCAGCAGCACTGGGACGGGAAGCTCCTACGAGCAGTACTTC. Protein product: CASSTGTGSSYEQYF.

This clone has a handful of counts. V gene TRBV29-1 combines with J gene TRBJ1-2; 9 bases fit TRBD1. In germline, CDR1 is SQVTM, CDR2 ANQGSEA. V gave up 4 bases and J gave up 3 bases; unmatched junction bases: 3. The CDR3 is 13 amino acids. CDR3 residues: CSVATGGDYGYTF. Written as DNA, the CDR3 is TGCAGCGTTGCCACAGGGGGCGACTATGGCTACACCTTC. The full variable domain, in which reference TRBV29-1 and TRBJ1-2 provide the parts outside the CDR3, is SAVISQKPSRDICQRGTSLTIQCQVDSQVTMMFWYRQQPGQSLTLIATANQGSEATYESGFVIDKFPISRPNLTFSTLTVSNMSPEDSSIYLCSVATGGDYGYTFGSGTRLTVV.

By its share, this clone is medium-sized. This rearrangement joins TRBV27 to TRBJ2-1, with D possibly being TRBD2 (6 bases). The germline CDR1 and CDR2 sequences are MNHEY and SMNVEV (reference sequence). The ends were cut back, 5 bases at V and 5 bases at J, with 19 bases in the middle. The CDR3 has 16 residues. The CDR3 protein is CASSPQWGVKNNEQFF. CDR3 DNA: TGTGCCAGCAGTCCTCAATGGGGGGTTAAGAACAATGAGCAGTTCTTC.

The chain joins TRBV27 to TRBJ2-7; 8 positions agree with TRBD1. V shed 5 bases, J shed 6 bases, and the junction held 6 bases outside the gene matches. The CDR3 covers 13 residues. Germline V lookup: CDR1 MNHEY, CDR2 SMNVEV (reference sequence). Written as DNA, the CDR3 is TGTGCCAGCAGTGCGAACAGGGGGAGCGAGCAGTACTTC. Amino acids: CASSANRGSEQYF.

The chain carries TRBV25-1 and TRBJ2-7; D gene ambiguous. V shed 0 bases and J shed 2 bases, with 8 bases lying between them. The germline V gene encodes CDR1 MGHDK and CDR2 SYGVNS. This CDR3 comprises 14 residues. DNA for the CDR3: TGTGCCAGCAGTGAATACGGCAGCACCTACGAGCAGTACTTC. This encodes CASSEYGSTYEQYF.

The rearrangement links TRBV5-6 to TRBJ2-7; D gene uncertain. Germline V gene sequence: CDR1 SGHDT, CDR2 YYEEEE. Trimming cost V 5 bases and J 2 bases, with 11 bases left between them. This CDR3 is built from 13 residues. CDR3 in amino acids: CASSQDGTYEQYF. In nucleotides, the CDR3 is TGTGCCAGCAGTCAGGACGGCACCTACGAGCAGTACTTC.

The chain carries TRBV10-3 and TRBJ1-5; D gene unclear. Trimming cost V 2 bases and J 1 base, with 6 bases left between them. This CDR3 contains 14 residues. Germline assignment: CDR1 ENHRY and CDR2 SYGVKD. CDR3 in amino acids: CAISEGNSNQPQHF. CDR3 DNA: TGTGCCATCAGTGAGGGAAACAGCAATCAGCCCCAGCATTTT.

This sequence joins TRBV29-1 and TRBJ1-2; D may be TRBD1 (6 bases). CDR1 and CDR2 (germline): SQVTM, ANQGSEA. This CDR3 is built from 13 residues. Deletions cut 3 bases from V and 2 bases from J, with 10 bases between. Here the CDR3 reads CSVESGANYGYTF. For the CDR3, the DNA is TGCAGCGTTGAGTCAGGGGCCAACTATGGCTACACCTTC.

J is TRBJ1-6 and V is TRBV4-1; tentative D call: TRBD1 (6 bases). Germline lookup yields CDR1 MGHRA and CDR2 YSYEKL. Trimming removed 3 bases at V and 9 bases at J, with 15 bases between. The CDR3 consists of 15 residues. The DNA of the CDR3 is TGCGCCAGCAGCCATGGGGGGGGCCTGGGTTCACCCCTCCACTTT. Translation gives CASSHGGGLGSPLHF.

The chain recombines TRBV29-1 with TRBJ2-1, with TRBD1 matching over 7 bases. The CDR3 is made up of 14 amino acids. Germline CDR1 reads SQVTM; CDR2 reads ANQGSEA. The trim removed 3 bases at V and 5 bases at J, leaving 7 bases unmatched. The CDR3 DNA sequence: TGCAGCGTTGAGGGAAGGGGGCTTGACAATGAGCAGTTCTTC. Residues: CSVEGRGLDNEQFF.

This clone came up a few times. The chain recombines TRBV7-2 with TRBJ1-2, with D tentatively TRBD1 (5 bases). Germline V CDR1 and CDR2: SGHTA, FQGNSA. V was shortened by 1 base and J by 6 bases, with 6 bases between the two germline ends. The CDR3 covers 12 residues. The DNA of the CDR3 is TGTGCCAGCAGCTTAGGAGGGGATGGCTACACCTTC. Encoded protein: CASSLGGDGYTF.

The gene calls are TRBV6-5 and TRBJ1-1; maybe TRBD1 (5 bases). This CDR3 is built from 14 residues. With 2 bases removed from V and 4 bases from J, the gap between germline ends came to 11 bases. Per the germline V gene, CDR1 is MNHEY and CDR2 is SVGAGI. The CDR3 loop reads CASSYKEGPTEAFF. In DNA, the CDR3 is TGTGCCAGCAGTTACAAGGAGGGGCCCACTGAAGCTTTCTTT.

The CDR3 loop reads CAWSVVFEGPAEAFF. The CDR3 nucleotides are TGTGCCTGGAGTGTAGTATTTGAGGGCCCCGCTGAAGCTTTCTTT. The genes are TRBV30 and TRBJ1-1; D is ambiguous. Trimming left V 0 bases short and J 6 bases short, with 17 bases between. The germline V gene encodes CDR1 GTSNPN and CDR2 SVGIG (reference sequence). The CDR3 sequence is 15 residues long.

The chain has TRBV30 and TRBJ2-5; TRBD1 matches 7 bases. CDR1 GTSNPN and CDR2 SVGIG come from the germline V gene (reference sequence). V lost 5 bases, J lost 5 bases, and 2 bases stayed unmatched. The CDR3 is 11 amino acids. DNA for the CDR3: TGTGCCTGGGGGACAGTGGAGACCCAGTACTTC. Amino acids: CAWGTVETQYF. Using reference TRBV30 and TRBJ2-5 for the parts outside the CDR3, the full variable domain is SQTIHQWPATLVQPVGSPLSLECTVEGTSNPNLYWYRQAAGRGLQLLFYSVGIGQISSEVPQNLSASRPQDRQFILSSKKLLLSDSGFYLCAWGTVETQYFGPGTRLLVL.

This clone turned up a few times. The CDR3 DNA sequence: TGTGCCAGCAGCGGGACTGGCTACACCTTC. Translated, it gives CASSGTGYTF. The V and J genes are TRBV11-2 and TRBJ1-2; a possible D gene is TRBD1 (5 bases). This CDR3 has 10 amino acids. The V gene lost 5 bases and the J gene lost 7 bases, with 5 bases spanning the gap. Per the germline V gene, CDR1 is SGHAT and CDR2 is FQNNGV.

The V gene is TRBV29-1, the J gene TRBJ1-2, with 9 bases lining up with TRBD1. Germline loops: CDR1 SQVTM, CDR2 ANQGSEA. The CDR3 covers 15 residues. The V segment lost 0 bases and the J segment 4 bases; nucleotides outside the gene matches: 6. Here the CDR3 reads CSVEERGGQGYGYTF. In DNA form, the CDR3 reads TGCAGCGTTGAAGAAAGGGGGGGACAGGGCTATGGCTACACCTTC.

This clone was picked up a small number of times. The rearrangement uses TRBV10-3 and TRBJ2-2; D is undetermined. Germline-derived CDR1 and CDR2 are ENHRY and SYGVKD. V was cut by 4 bases and J by 1 base, with 7 bases left in between. The CDR3 is 14 residues long. The DNA of the CDR3 is TGTGCCATCAGTGGAACAGAGAACACCGGGGAGCTGTTTTTT. This codes for CAISGTENTGELFF.

This clone has just a few counts. The rearrangement uses TRBV4-2 and TRBJ2-7; D gene ambiguous. This CDR3 comprises 12 residues. In germline, CDR1 is LGHNA, CDR2 YNFKEQ. V was trimmed by 2 bases and J by 5 bases, leaving 7 bases between them. Here the CDR3 DNA reads TGTGCCAGCAGCCAACGTCAGAACGAGCAGTACTTC. Amino acid sequence: CASSQRQNEQYF.

The genes are TRBV7-6 and TRBJ2-1, with D unresolved. CDR1 SGHVS and CDR2 FNYEAQ come from the germline V gene. The CDR3 sequence is 14 residues long. V was shortened by 5 bases and J by 4 bases, with 12 bases between the two germline ends. The CDR3 here is CASSPITQYNEQFF. The CDR3 coding sequence is TGTGCCAGCAGCCCTATTACCCAGTACAATGAGCAGTTCTTC.

The V call is TRBV27, the J call TRBJ2-1; no firm D call. CDR1 is MNHEY and CDR2 is SMNVEV in the germline V gene (reference sequence). The CDR3 is 16 residues long. V was cut by 5 bases and J by 3 bases, with 17 bases left in between. CDR3 in DNA: TGTGCCAGCAGTCCCGGGCCAGAAGGTTTCTACAATGAGCAGTTCTTC. The encoded protein is CASSPGPEGFYNEQFF.

This sequence joins TRBV4-2 and TRBJ1-2; possibly TRBD1 for D (5 bases). The CDR3 covers 13 residues. Germline CDR1 reads LGHNA; CDR2 reads YNFKEQ. Trimming shortened V by 0 bases and J by 7 bases, and 9 bases separated the two germline ends. In DNA, the CDR3 is TGTGCCAGCAGCCAAGATGGGGGGAGTGGCTACACCTTC. The encoded protein is CASSQDGGSGYTF.

This clone has only a few counts. The CDR3 here is CASSLTQGVTYEQYF. The CDR3, as DNA: TGCGCCAGCAGCTTGACGCAGGGGGTCACCTACGAGCAGTACTTC. The chain couples TRBV5-1 to TRBJ2-7; 7 nucleotides align to TRBD1. J was trimmed by 2 bases and V by 1 base; bases with no gene match: 6. The CDR3 loop spans 15 amino acids. Germline assignment: CDR1 SGHRS and CDR2 YFSETQ. Together with reference TRBV5-1 and TRBJ2-7, the CDR3 gives the full variable domain: KAGVTQTPRYLIKTRGQQVTLSCSPISGHRSVSWYQQTPGQGLQFLFEYFSETQRNKGNFPGRFSGRQFSNSRSEMNVSTLELGDSALYLCASSLTQGVTYEQYFGPGTRLTVT.

This chain joins TRBV27 and TRBJ2-6; 8 bases line up with TRBD2. In germline, CDR1 is MNHEY, CDR2 SMNVEV (reference sequence). J was trimmed by 0 bases and V by 7 bases; bases with no gene match: 8. CDR3 length: 17 amino acids. This CDR3 reads CASTPVGGVSGANVLTF. The DNA of the CDR3 is TGTGCCAGCACCCCCGTCGGGGGGGTCTCTGGGGCCAACGTCCTGACTTTC.

The chain couples TRBV18 to TRBJ2-3; a weak D match, TRBD2 (5 bases). V shed 8 bases and J shed 5 bases, with 11 bases lying between them. This CDR3 region has 12 residues. Germline loops: CDR1 KGHSH, CDR2 LQKENI. CDR3 DNA: TGTGCCAGCACCGCGAGGGAAGATACGCAGTATTTT. The encoded protein is CASTAREDTQYF.

The gene calls are TRBV4-2 and TRBJ1-5; 8 nucleotides align to TRBD1. The trim removed 0 bases at V and 5 bases at J, leaving 6 bases unmatched. This CDR3 has 16 amino acids. Germline V gene data show CDR1 as LGHNA and CDR2 as YNFKEQ. The CDR3 spells CASSQDLGTGDQPQHF. The CDR3 DNA is TGTGCCAGCAGCCAAGATCTAGGGACAGGCGATCAGCCCCAGCATTTT.

The rearrangement joins TRBV15 to TRBJ1-1; D not certain. This CDR3 contains 15 residues. Trimming took off 0 bases at V and 0 bases at J, with 8 bases between the two ends. In germline, CDR1 is LNHNV, CDR2 YYDKDF (reference sequence). The CDR3 sequence: CATSRDRALNTEAFF. The CDR3 DNA is TGTGCCACCAGCAGAGATCGCGCCCTGAACACTGAAGCTTTCTTT.